Following are 14 T cell receptor beta chains from one sample sequenced in a study of somatic mutations in cytotoxic T cells in rheumatoid arthritis. Measured with immunoSEQ multiplex PCR; TCRdb has only the in-frame clones, and not every one. The profile shows about 23,000 clones, approximately 80% of them singletons. The sample taken for sequencing was CD8+ T cells sorted from blood. These TCRs come from an adult with rheumatoid arthritis.

V is TRBV10-3 and J is TRBJ2-1; 15 bases match TRBD2. Looked up from germline, CDR1 is ENHRY and CDR2 is SYGVKD. The CDR3 contains 15 residues. Trimming took 11 bases from V and 7 from J; bases not matched to a gene: 9. CDR3 region: CASGTSGRSSNEQFF. The CDR3, as DNA: TGTGCCTCCGGGACTAGCGGGAGGTCCTCGAATGAGCAGTTCTTC.

J is TRBJ2-1 and V is TRBV20-1; TRBD2 is a possible D gene (5 bases). Trimming left V 3 bases short and J 9 bases short, with 9 bases between. The germline V gene has CDR1 DFQATT and CDR2 SNEGSKA (reference sequence). The CDR3 sequence is 11 residues long. The CDR3: CSARDGVEQFF. For the CDR3, the DNA is TGCAGTGCTAGGGACGGGGTTGAGCAGTTCTTC.

The genes are TRBV6-6 and TRBJ2-2; D is perhaps TRBD2 (6 bases). The length of the CDR3 is 15 residues. Germline CDR1 MNHNY, CDR2 SVGAGI (reference sequence). V lost 6 bases to trimming and J lost 1 base, with 12 bases between them. The CDR3 DNA is TGTGCCAGCAGGCGCCTTAGCGGGAACACCGGGGAGCTGTTTTTT. Protein sequence: CASRRLSGNTGELFF.

The V call is TRBV6-1, the J call TRBJ1-5, with 7 bases fitting TRBD1. CDR1 and CDR2 from the germline V gene are MNHNS and SASEGT. CDR3 length equals 16 residues. The J segment lost 2 bases and the V segment lost 1 base, leaving 5 bases of the junction unmatched. CDR3 loop: CASSEGEGAGNQPQHF. The CDR3, as DNA: TGTGCCAGCAGTGAAGGAGAGGGGGCAGGCAATCAGCCCCAGCATTTT.

V is TRBV9 and J is TRBJ1-3; perhaps TRBD1 as D (5 bases). The germline V gene encodes CDR1 SGDLS and CDR2 YYNGEE. This CDR3 contains 15 residues. The ends were cut back, 3 bases at V and 0 bases at J, with 10 bases in the middle. CDR3 region: CASSGGTGSGNTIYF. CDR3 sequence (DNA): TGTGCCAGCAGCGGGGGGACGGGCTCTGGAAACACCATATATTTT.

This clone qualifies as hyperexpanded. This chain connects TRBV19 to TRBJ2-2; D call uncertain. There are 15 residues in the CDR3. V was pared by 8 bases and J by 4 bases, with 17 bases between. Germline V lookup: CDR1 LNHDA, CDR2 SQIVND (reference sequence). CDR3 amino acids: CASAPQMGSTGELFF. The CDR3 region has the DNA TGTGCCAGTGCCCCGCAGATGGGGTCCACCGGGGAGCTGTTTTTT.

The gene calls are TRBV6-1 and TRBJ1-1; tentative D call: TRBD1 (5 bases). Germline CDR1 reads MNHNS; CDR2 reads SASEGT. This CDR3 is 12 amino acids long. V lost 10 bases to trimming and J lost 8 bases, with 17 bases between them. The CDR3 coding sequence is TGTGCCACCTCATACTTGCAGGGCGAAGCTTTCTTT. Encoded protein: CATSYLQGEAFF.

This clone was seen once. The chain recombines TRBV7-2 with TRBJ2-7, with 8 bases that match TRBD2. The CDR3 totals 16 residues. Germline V lookup: CDR1 SGHTA, CDR2 FQGNSA. Germline trimming cut 1 base from V and 0 bases from J; bases unmatched to any gene: 5. The CDR3 coding sequence is TGTGCCAGCAGCTTAGTGGCCAGCGGGAGCTCCTACGAGCAGTACTTC. Translation gives CASSLVASGSSYEQYF.

V gene TRBV19 combines with J gene TRBJ1-3, with 8 bases aligning to TRBD1. Looked up from germline, CDR1 is LNHDA and CDR2 is SQIVND (reference sequence). This CDR3 spans 14 amino acids. J gave up 4 bases and V 8 bases, and 7 bases lay outside the gene matches. Here the CDR3 reads CASSDRVSGNTIYF. DNA for the CDR3: TGTGCCAGTTCGGACAGGGTCTCAGGAAACACCATATATTTT.

This rearrangement joins TRBV6-6 to TRBJ1-4, with TRBD1 as a possible D gene (6 bases). The CDR3 loop spans 14 amino acids. The V gene lost 6 bases and the J gene lost 8 bases, with 16 bases spanning the gap. From germline, CDR1 is MNHNY and CDR2 SVGAGI (reference sequence). The CDR3 loop is CASSLQGQREKLFF. CDR3 DNA sequence: TGTGCCAGCAGCCTCCAAGGACAGCGAGAAAAACTGTTTTTT.

This sequence joins TRBV7-9 and TRBJ2-1; 9 bases align to TRBD2. CDR3 size: 14 residues. The germline V gene has CDR1 SEHNR and CDR2 FQNEAQ (reference sequence). The J segment lost 9 bases and the V segment lost 5 bases, leaving 8 bases of the junction unmatched. CDR3: CASSPMGLAVEQFF. Here the CDR3 DNA reads TGTGCCAGCAGCCCGATGGGACTAGCAGTTGAGCAGTTCTTC.

This chain uses TRBV4-3 with TRBJ1-3, with 10 bases that match TRBD1. Looked up from germline, CDR1 is LGHNA and CDR2 is YSLEER. This CDR3 comprises 16 residues. V gave up 5 bases and J gave up 2 bases; unmatched junction bases: 6. CDR3 sequence: CASSYRQGATGNTIYF. The CDR3 DNA reads TGCGCCAGCAGCTACAGACAGGGGGCTACTGGAAACACCATATATTTT.

The chain uses TRBV10-3 and TRBJ2-2; a weak D match, TRBD2 (6 bases). There are 14 residues in the CDR3. The germline V and J ends were trimmed by 6 bases and 5 bases, with 13 bases remaining between them. The germline CDR1 and CDR2 sequences are ENHRY and SYGVKD. In DNA, the CDR3 is TGTGCCATCAGGGCGGGGTTGGAAACCGGGGAGCTGTTTTTT. This codes for CAIRAGLETGELFF.

This clone is a singleton in its sample. The chain uses TRBV5-1 and TRBJ2-2; TRBD2 might be the D (6 bases). CDR1 SGHRS and CDR2 YFSETQ come from the germline V gene. The CDR3 is 15 residues long. Trimming left V 5 bases short and J 6 bases short, with 17 bases between. This CDR3 reads CASRPPNRESGELFF. The CDR3 coding sequence is TGCGCCAGCAGGCCCCCAAACCGGGAGTCCGGGGAGCTGTTTTTT.